One and the same sample provided the 21 T cell receptor beta chains below, sequenced in a study of shared clonotypes between healthy human individuals. Produced via immunoSEQ multiplex PCR; TCRdb's table is partial and in-frame only. The sample records around 1.1 million clones, 75% to 80% being singletons. Sequencing input: memory CD4+ T cells from PBMCs. Subset described: CD45RA-negative fraction. These receptors all come from a man between 18 and 29 years old in good health. Some clones in this sample may be carry-over from other donors' samples.

This clone was seen just once. The V gene is TRBV6-4, the J gene TRBJ2-1; 12 bases are shared with TRBD2. The trim removed 5 bases at V and 6 bases at J, leaving 8 bases unmatched. The CDR3 has 16 amino acids. Germline CDR1 and CDR2: MRHNA and SNTAGT. The CDR3 region has the DNA TGTGCCAGCAGTCCCGGGACTAGCGGGCCTTTCAATGAGCAGTTCTTC. It yields the protein CASSPGTSGPFNEQFF.

In its sample, this clone was seen a few times. The chain links TRBV27 to TRBJ1-4; 7 bases fit TRBD1. Losses at the gene ends were 5 bases for V and 7 bases for J; bases not matched to a gene: 13. This CDR3 is built from 16 residues. CDR1 is MNHEY and CDR2 is SMNVEV in the germline V gene (reference sequence). The CDR3 sequence is CASSPRDRPISEKLFF. Here the CDR3 DNA reads TGTGCCAGCAGTCCCCGGGACAGACCTATCAGTGAAAAACTGTTTTTT. The whole variable domain, filled in from reference TRBV27 and TRBJ1-4, reads EAQVTQNPRYLITVTGKKLTVTCSQNMNHEYMSWYRQDPGLGLRQIYYSMNVEVTDKGDVPEGYKVSRKEKRNFPLILESPSPNQTSLYFCASSPRDRPISEKLFFGSGTQLSVL.

This clone showed up just once. The V and J genes are TRBV6-6 and TRBJ2-2; D is undetermined. CDR3 length equals 15 residues. Germline V CDR1 and CDR2: MNHNY, SVGAGI (reference sequence). Trimming took 5 bases from V and 4 from J, leaving 14 bases between them. CDR3 region: CASSSTGVLTGELFF. In nucleotides, the CDR3 is TGTGCCAGCAGTAGTACCGGAGTACTCACCGGGGAGCTGTTTTTT.

V gene TRBV6-6 combines with J gene TRBJ1-1, with 8 bases lining up with TRBD1. V dropped 5 bases and J dropped 8; count of bases not matched to a gene: 7. The CDR3 extends over 13 amino acids. Germline values: CDR1 MNHNY, CDR2 SVGAGI (reference sequence). The CDR3 reads CASSLGQGVEAFF. The CDR3 coding sequence is TGTGCCAGCAGTCTCGGACAGGGAGTAGAAGCTTTCTTT.

This clone has only a few counts. The V call is TRBV4-1, the J call TRBJ2-7; 16 nucleotides agree with TRBD2. The ends lost 6 bases at V and 3 bases at J; junction bases unmatched: 17. The CDR3 runs 20 residues. Germline values: CDR1 MGHRA, CDR2 YSYEKL. CDR3 bases: TGCGCCAGCAGGCCCATCTTCGGGGGACTAGCGGGAGGGGACGTCTACGAGCAGTACTTC. Translating gives CASRPIFGGLAGGDVYEQYF.

The chain combines TRBV2 with TRBJ2-3; D perhaps matches TRBD2 (5 bases). Trimming removed 7 bases at V and 2 bases at J, with 10 bases between. This CDR3 spans 13 amino acids. CDR1 is SNHLY, CDR2 FYNNEI, per germline. CDR3 bases: TGTGCCAGCACGGACGGACTCACAGATACGCAGTATTTT. Translated, it gives CASTDGLTDTQYF.

The J gene is TRBJ1-1, the V gene TRBV10-3, with D possibly matching TRBD1 (5 bases). V shed 4 bases and J shed 6 bases, with 12 bases lying between them. The CDR3 extends over 13 amino acids. Germline V gene data show CDR1 as ENHRY and CDR2 as SYGVKD. This CDR3 reads CAISGGDWAEAFF. The CDR3, as DNA: TGTGCCATCAGTGGGGGGGACTGGGCTGAAGCTTTCTTT.

About this clone itself: This may stem from a read error, because a much larger clone lies one nucleotide away. Within the sample, other DNA sequences also encode this same CDR3. The chain recombines TRBV6-5 with TRBJ2-7; either TRBD1 or TRBD2 may supply D (5 bases each). This CDR3 is built from 12 residues. V was shortened by 6 bases and J by 4 bases, with 10 bases between the two germline ends. The germline CDR1 and CDR2 sequences are MNHEY and SVGAGI. CDR3 sequence reads: CASSPGAYEQYF. In nucleotides, the CDR3 is TGTGCCAGCAGCCCCGGGGCGTACGAGCAGTACTTC.

This sequence joins TRBV7-2 and TRBJ2-7; 8 bases are shared with TRBD1. Germline CDR1 reads SGHTA; CDR2 reads FQGNSA. This CDR3 spans 16 amino acids. V gave up 2 bases and J gave up 6 bases; unmatched junction bases: 12. The CDR3: CASSLMVATGASEQYF. CDR3 sequence (DNA): TGTGCCAGCAGCTTAATGGTGGCGACAGGGGCTTCCGAGCAGTACTTC.

V is TRBV5-4 and J is TRBJ2-1, with a tentative D call TRBD2 (5 bases). Per germline, CDR1 SGHNT and CDR2 YYREEE (reference sequence). Trimming left V 0 bases short and J 2 bases short, with 15 bases between. This CDR3 contains 17 residues. CDR3 residues: CASSLDEGYSAYNEQFF. For the CDR3, the DNA is TGTGCCAGCAGCTTGGATGAGGGATACTCTGCCTACAATGAGCAGTTCTTC.

The chain has TRBV10-3 and TRBJ2-1; 8 bases align to TRBD2. The CDR3 has 12 amino acids. J lost 8 bases, V lost 6 bases, and 3 bases had no gene match. Germline assignment: CDR1 ENHRY and CDR2 SYGVKD. The CDR3 bases are TGTGCCATCAGAGAACTAGCGGATGAGCAGTTCTTC. Protein sequence: CAIRELADEQFF.

The J gene is TRBJ1-1, the V gene TRBV5-6, with TRBD1 as a possible D gene (5 bases). There are 13 residues in the CDR3. V was shortened by 1 base and J by 4 bases, with 8 bases between the two germline ends. Germline V gives CDR1 SGHDT, CDR2 YYEEEE. CDR3 residues: CASSLWGSTEAFF. CDR3 coding DNA: TGTGCCAGCAGCTTGTGGGGGAGCACTGAAGCTTTCTTT. The variable domain in full, with the rest retrieved from reference TRBV5-6 and TRBJ1-1, is DAGVTQSPTHLIKTRGQQVTLRCSPKSGHDTVSWYQQALGQGPQFIFQYYEEEERQRGNFPDRFSGHQFPNYSSELNVNALLLGDSALYLCASSLWGSTEAFFGQGTRLTVV.

The rearrangement links TRBV28 to TRBJ1-4; D gene ambiguous. Germline V gives CDR1 MDHEN, CDR2 SYDVKM. The CDR3 has 16 amino acids. The V end was cut by 6 bases, the J end by 0 bases, with 14 bases between. CDR3 bases: TGTGCCAGCAGCCTAAACCCCGGGGCAACTAATGAAAAACTGTTTTTT. Translating it yields CASSLNPGATNEKLFF.

The chain links TRBV28 to TRBJ1-5; unclear D gene. Germline V gene lookup returns CDR1 MDHEN and CDR2 SYDVKM. This CDR3 is built from 14 residues. CDR3 amino acids: CVISSGGGNQPQHF. The CDR3 bases are TGTGTCATTTCGAGCGGCGGCGGAAATCAGCCCCAGCATTTT.

J is TRBJ2-7 and V is TRBV18; the D is unclear. This CDR3 is built from 15 residues. Trimming cost V 3 bases and J 0 bases, with 12 bases left between them. Germline CDR1 KGHSH, CDR2 LQKENI. CDR3 in amino acids: CASSPAARSSYEQYF. The CDR3 DNA is TGTGCCAGCTCACCGGCGGCCAGAAGCTCCTACGAGCAGTACTTC.

Note on this clone: Since a much larger clone is just one base distant, this may be a read error. Other DNA sequences of this sample code for an identical CDR3. J is TRBJ2-3 and V is TRBV28, with unresolved D. Per germline, CDR1 MDHEN and CDR2 SYDVKM. The CDR3 sequence is 11 residues long. Trimming left V 3 bases short and J 6 bases short, with 4 bases between. CDR3 sequence (DNA): TGTGCCAGCAGTTTGCGGGATACGCAGTATTTT. It codes for CASSLRDTQYF.

The chain links TRBV2 to TRBJ1-5; 7 bases agree with TRBD1. CDR3 length equals 12 residues. Trimming at V came to 4 bases and at J to 6 bases, leaving 0 bases not matched to a gene. Per the germline V gene, CDR1 is SNHLY and CDR2 is FYNNEI. The CDR3 here is CASSGQGQPQHF. The DNA for the CDR3 is TGTGCCAGCAGTGGACAGGGTCAGCCCCAGCATTTT.

The chain couples TRBV5-1 to TRBJ1-3; D unclear. Germline V lookup: CDR1 SGHRS, CDR2 YFSETQ. The CDR3 has 16 amino acids. V lost 1 base and J 0 bases, leaving 11 bases between the germline ends. This CDR3 reads CASSLLDGSSGNTIYF. The CDR3 DNA reads as TGCGCCAGCAGCTTGCTTGACGGAAGCTCTGGAAACACCATATATTTT.

The chain is built from TRBV5-1 and TRBJ2-5; no definite D call. Trimming cost V 1 base and J 0 bases, with 10 bases left between them. Germline V gene data show CDR1 as SGHRS and CDR2 as YFSETQ. CDR3 size: 15 residues. This CDR3 reads CASSLSGQYQETQYF. The CDR3 DNA follows: TGCGCCAGCAGCTTGAGTGGGCAGTACCAAGAGACCCAGTACTTC.

This chain connects TRBV25-1 to TRBJ1-3, with 7 bases matching TRBD1. V lost 7 bases, J lost 2 bases, and 5 bases stayed unmatched. Germline V lookup: CDR1 MGHDK, CDR2 SYGVNS. The CDR3 sequence is 14 residues long. The CDR3 is CASTRGGTGNTIYF. The CDR3 nucleotides read TGTGCCAGCACCCGAGGGGGCACTGGAAACACCATATATTTT.

J is TRBJ2-3 and V is TRBV15; no firm D call. Between the trimmed V and J ends, which lost 0 bases and 0 bases, there was a span of 7 bases. CDR1 is LNHNV, CDR2 YYDKDF, per germline (reference sequence). CDR3 length: 15 amino acids. This CDR3 reads CATSRDPRSTDTQYF. CDR3 bases: TGTGCCACCAGCAGAGATCCGCGGAGCACAGATACGCAGTATTTT. Full variable domain (rest looked up from reference TRBV15 and TRBJ2-3): DAMVIQNPRYQVTQFGKPVTLSCSQTLNHNVMYWYQQKSSQAPKLLFHYYDKDFNNEADTPDNFQSRRPNTSFCFLDIRSPGLGDTAMYLCATSRDPRSTDTQYFGPGTRLTVL.